These 23 T cell receptor beta chains were sequenced from one sample in a study of T cell clonality in common variable immunodeficiency. TCRdb's copy holds only in-frame clones and misses some; the assay was immunoSEQ multiplex PCR. The sample yields around 50,000 clones, without any singletons. The specimen sequenced was peripheral blood mononuclear cells. All receptors come from a person aged 18 to 70 in good health.

This clone has ten or more counts. Read data end 3 residues before the CDR3 end; the end is taken from the germline J gene. V is TRBV20-1 and J is TRBJ1-4; D ambiguous. Germline assignment: CDR1 DFQATT and CDR2 SNEGSKA (reference sequence). Trimming took off 5 bases at V and 4 bases at J, with 14 bases between the two ends. The CDR3 is 14 residues long. CDR3 bases read: TGCAGTGCTTTTCCCCGGGTCTTTAATGAAAAA. Amino acid sequence: CSAFPRVFNEK. The complete CDR3 protein is CSAFPRVFNEKLFF.

This clone appeared many times. The read ends 3 residues early relative to the CDR3; the germline J gene fills the gap. The rearrangement links TRBV7-2 to TRBJ1-6; tentatively, D is TRBD1 (6 bases). V shed 4 bases and J shed 5 bases, with 12 bases lying between them. This CDR3 comprises 15 residues. Germline loops: CDR1 SGHTA, CDR2 FQGNSA. Incomplete CDR3 DNA: TGTGCCAGCAGCTATGGGACAAACAATAATTCACCC. It specifies CASSYGTNNNSP. The entire CDR3 reads CASSYGTNNNSPLHF. Supplemented by reference TRBV7-2 and TRBJ1-6, the full variable domain reads GAGVSQSPSNKVTEKGKDVELRCDPISGHTALYWYRQSLGQGLEFLIYFQGNSAPDKSGLPSDRFSAERTGGSVSTLTIQRTQQEDSAVYLCASSYGTNNNSPLHFGNGTRLTVT.

As for this clone: The missing CDR3 end, 3 residues past where the read stops, is filled in from the germline J gene. The rearrangement links TRBV5-1 to TRBJ2-1; no firm D call. The CDR3 totals 15 residues. Per the germline V gene, CDR1 is SGHRS and CDR2 is YFSETQ. V was clipped by 7 bases and J by 1 base, with 15 bases between them. CDR3 region: CASRYSPASYNEQFF. The covered CDR3 bases are TGCGCCAGCCGGTACTCGCCCGCTTCCTACAATGAG.

This clone has ten or more counts. Read data end 3 residues before the CDR3 end; the end is taken from the germline J gene. V gene TRBV2 combines with J gene TRBJ1-5, with D perhaps matching TRBD1 (6 bases). CDR3 length equals 14 residues. In germline, CDR1 is SNHLY, CDR2 FYNNEI. V was clipped by 4 bases and J by 5 bases, with 12 bases between them. The CDR3 protein is CASSGQGKDQPQHF. The CDR3 DNA, read in part, is TGTGCCAGCAGTGGGCAGGGGAAAGATCAGCCC.

Within the sample, this clone is medium-sized. The read ends 3 residues early relative to the CDR3; the germline J gene fills the gap. The rearrangement uses TRBV4-2 and TRBJ2-6; 7 positions match TRBD1. The CDR3 length is 17 residues. Looked up from germline, CDR1 is LGHNA and CDR2 is YNFKEQ. The V gene end was trimmed by 1 base and the J gene end by 5 bases; junction bases not matched to a gene: 8. CDR3 protein: CASSQAGQFPRANVLTF. CDR3 DNA, as far as it was read: TGTGCCAGCAGCCAAGCGGGACAGTTCCCCCGGGCCAACGTC.

In its sample, this clone was seen many times. Read sequence stops 3 residues before the CDR3 end, and the germline J gene provides the missing end. V and J are TRBV19 and TRBJ2-2; the D is unclear. V shed 3 bases and J shed 1 base, with 6 bases lying between them. The CDR3 spans 14 residues. Germline CDR1 reads LNHDA; CDR2 reads SQIVND (reference sequence). CDR3 in amino acids: CASSIHRNTGELFF. The CDR3 DNA, read in part, is TGTGCCAGTAGTATTCACAGGAACACCGGGGAG.

This clone was observed at least ten times. With the read ending 3 residues before the CDR3 end, the germline J gene is used to fill in that end. The chain combines TRBV7-9 with TRBJ2-4; D gene unclear. The CDR3 is made up of 14 amino acids. Between the trimmed V and J ends, which lost 3 bases and 0 bases, there was a span of 6 bases. Per germline, CDR1 SEHNR and CDR2 FQNEAQ (reference sequence). The DNA read from the CDR3 is TGTGCCAGCAGCTTTGAGCTAGCCAAAAACATT. Protein: CASSFELAKNI. The complete CDR3 sequence is CASSFELAKNIQYF.

This clone was picked up a small number of times. The read stops 3 residues short of the end of the CDR3; the missing end is completed from the germline J gene. This chain joins TRBV11-2 and TRBJ2-7; TRBD2 matches at 7 bases. This CDR3 comprises 13 residues. Per germline, CDR1 SGHAT and CDR2 FQNNGV. The J segment lost 0 bases and the V segment lost 4 bases, leaving 0 bases of the junction unmatched. The covered CDR3 bases are TGTGCCAGCAGCTGGACTAGCTCCTACGAG. It is translated as CASSWTSSYE. The whole CDR3 protein reads CASSWTSSYEQYF.

This clone was detected a few times. The junction shows a germline mismatch at one end, possibly a read error. The same CDR3 arises from other DNA sequences in this sample as well. This chain's CDR3 is CATSGQPFSGNTIYF. The CDR3 DNA, read in part, is TGTGCCACATCGGGACAGCCCTTCTCTGGAAACACA. The chain employs TRBV6-2 or TRBV6-3 and TRBJ1-3; 7 positions match TRBD1. Read data end 3 residues before the CDR3 end; the end is taken from the germline J gene. Germline V gene sequence: CDR1 MNHEY, CDR2 SVGEGT. The CDR3 consists of 15 residues.

For this clone: The read ends 3 residues shy of where the CDR3 ends; the end is completed using the germline J gene. The rearrangement joins TRBV7-9 to TRBJ1-2; D remains ambiguous. This CDR3 is 12 amino acids long. Germline CDR1 SEHNR, CDR2 FQNEAQ (reference sequence). V was cut by 4 bases and J by 1 base, with 4 bases left in between. The CDR3 reads CASSSFNYGYTF. The part of the CDR3 DNA that was read is TGTGCCAGCAGCTCTTTTAACTATGGC.

This clone was found many times. Read data end 3 residues before the CDR3 end; the end is taken from the germline J gene. The V call is TRBV30, the J call TRBJ1-2, with D possibly being TRBD1 (6 bases). The CDR3 is 13 amino acids. V lost 0 bases, J lost 5 bases, and 10 bases lay in between. Germline CDR1 reads GTSNPN; CDR2 reads SVGIG (reference sequence). The covered CDR3 bases are TGTGCCTGGAGTGTAACAGGGCCTTATGGC. It specifies CAWSVTGPYG. In full, the CDR3 is CAWSVTGPYGYTF.

This clone was recorded many times. With the read ending 3 residues before the CDR3 end, the germline J gene is used to fill in that end. The chain is built from TRBV20-1 and TRBJ1-6; weak D call: TRBD1 (6 bases). In germline, CDR1 is DFQATT, CDR2 SNEGSKA (reference sequence). Trimming took 3 bases from V and 6 from J, leaving 12 bases between them. This CDR3 is built from 14 residues. The sequenced CDR3 bases are TGCAGTGCTAGCACCGGGACAAGTAATTCACCC. As protein: CSASTGTSNSP. The entire CDR3 is CSASTGTSNSPLHF.

This clone was recorded at least ten times. The read falls 3 residues short of the CDR3 end, and the missing part is taken from the germline J gene. The V call is TRBV19, the J call TRBJ2-7; 8 nucleotides align to TRBD2. Germline V gene lookup returns CDR1 LNHDA and CDR2 SQIVND (reference sequence). The CDR3 is made up of 15 amino acids. V shed 6 bases, J shed 5 bases, and the junction held 12 bases outside the gene matches. The part of the CDR3 DNA that was read is TGTGCCAGTAGCAAAGATGAAGCGGGAGTTCACGAG. As protein: CASSKDEAGVHE. The whole CDR3 protein is CASSKDEAGVHEQYF.

At least ten counts were recorded for this clone. The CDR3 end falls 3 residues outside the read, so it is completed with the germline J gene. The chain couples TRBV4-1 to TRBJ2-7; TRBD1 agrees at 11 bases. V shed 4 bases and J 2 bases; nucleotides not matched to a gene: 7. Germline lookup yields CDR1 MGHRA and CDR2 YSYEKL. This CDR3 comprises 16 residues. The CDR3 loop is CASSPGPGQGAYEQYF. Incomplete CDR3 DNA: TGCGCCAGCAGCCCAGGCCCGGGACAGGGGGCCTACGAG.

This clone was observed many times. The read halts 3 residues ahead of the CDR3 end, with the missing end drawn from the germline J gene. This chain uses TRBV7-2 with TRBJ2-1; 8 bases match TRBD2. J gave up 9 bases and V 4 bases, and 2 bases lay outside the gene matches. Germline-derived CDR1 and CDR2 are SGHTA and FQGNSA. The CDR3 loop spans 12 amino acids. CDR3 sequence reads: CASSSAGGEQFF. The sequenced part of the CDR3 DNA is TGTGCCAGCAGCTCGGCGGGAGGTGAG.

This clone occurred many times. The sequenced fragment ends 3 residues before the CDR3 boundary, so the rest is inferred from the germline J gene. This chain uses TRBV7-2 with TRBJ2-7, with D maybe TRBD2 (5 bases). Trimming took off 5 bases at V and 3 bases at J, with 11 bases between the two ends. The germline V gene has CDR1 SGHTA and CDR2 FQGNSA. The CDR3 has 13 residues. The sequenced CDR3 bases are TGTGCCAGCAGCCCTAGCCCTGGCTACGAG. This codes for CASSPSPGYE. The entire CDR3 reads CASSPSPGYEQYF.

In its sample, this clone was seen many times. CDR3 DNA (partial): TGTGCCAGCAGTTATCTCTCGGAGACC. Translated, it gives CASSYLSET. The complete CDR3 protein is CASSYLSETQYF. V usage is TRBV12-3 or TRBV12-4 and J usage is TRBJ2-5; no clear D. Read sequence stops 3 residues before the CDR3 end, and the germline J gene provides the missing end. V lost 4 bases, J lost 5 bases, and 8 bases lay in between. The CDR3 spans 12 residues.

This clone came up many times. Other nucleotide sequences in the sample specify the same CDR3. The sequenced part of the CDR3 DNA is TGTGCGTCAAACAGGGATGGAAACACC. Translating gives CASNRDGNT. The full CDR3 protein is CASNRDGNTIYF. The rearrangement joins TRBV7-9 to TRBJ1-3; D possibly corresponds to TRBD1 (6 bases). The read is 3 residues too short to cover the CDR3 end, so that end is filled in from the germline J gene. Germline V CDR1 and CDR2: SEHNR, FQNEAQ (reference sequence). The CDR3 contains 12 residues. Complete variable domain (other parts from reference TRBV7-9 and TRBJ1-3): DTGVSQNPRHKITKRGQNVTFRCDPISEHNRLYWYRQTLGQGPEFLTYFQNEAQLEKSRLLSDRFSAERPKGSFSTLEIQRTEQGDSAMYLCASNRDGNTIYFGEGSWLTVV.

At least ten counts were recorded for this clone. With the read ending 3 residues before the CDR3 end, the germline J gene is used to fill in that end. The gene calls are TRBV20-1 and TRBJ2-3; possibly TRBD2 for D (7 bases). Per the germline V gene, CDR1 is DFQATT and CDR2 is SNEGSKA (reference sequence). The CDR3 runs to 15 residues. V was shortened by 0 bases and J by 7 bases, with 17 bases between the two germline ends. CDR3 in amino acids: CSARDPTGRGYTQYF. Incomplete CDR3 DNA: TGCAGTGCTAGAGATCCGACGGGGAGGGGGTATACG.

Of note for this clone: Read coverage stops 3 residues before the CDR3 terminus; the germline J gene supplies the remainder. V is TRBV7-9 and J is TRBJ2-4; TRBD1 aligns across 7 bases. There are 15 residues in the CDR3. Germline values: CDR1 SEHNR, CDR2 FQNEAQ (reference sequence). CDR3 sequence reads: CASTITGEPTEAQYF. The sequenced CDR3 bases are TGTGCCAGCACTATTACAGGGGAGCCCACTGAGGCT.

This clone was observed many times. The CDR3 end lies 3 residues beyond the end of the read and is filled in from the germline J gene. The rearrangement links TRBV7-9 to TRBJ2-7, with a possible D match to TRBD1 (6 bases). CDR1 and CDR2 (germline): SEHNR, FQNEAQ (reference sequence). Trimming cost V 2 bases and J 2 bases, with 7 bases left between them. The CDR3 has 13 amino acids. Incomplete CDR3 DNA: TGTGCCAGCAGCTTAACAGGGCCCTACGAG. Its protein is CASSLTGPYE. The complete CDR3 protein is CASSLTGPYEQYF.

Of note for this clone: The read ends 3 residues shy of where the CDR3 ends; the end is completed using the germline J gene. The V gene is TRBV6-2 or TRBV6-3, the J gene TRBJ1-1; D gene ambiguous. Germline V lookup: CDR1 MNHEY, CDR2 SVGEGT. The CDR3 has 16 residues. The sequenced CDR3 bases are TGTGCCAGCAGTTCCCTTGAGGGCTTCCCCAATCAGCCC. Translated, it gives CASSSLEGFPNQP. The full CDR3 is CASSSLEGFPNQPAFF.

Details on this clone: The read is 3 residues too short to cover the CDR3 end, so that end is filled in from the germline J gene. V is TRBV18 and J is TRBJ1-1; D gene uncertain. V was clipped by 6 bases and J by 6 bases, with 14 bases between them. The CDR3 runs 13 residues. Germline V gene data show CDR1 as KGHSH and CDR2 as LQKENI. The CDR3 reads CASSQVRSPEAFF. The CDR3 DNA, read in part, is TGTGCCAGCTCCCAGGTGCGTTCTCCTGAA.